This T cell receptor (beta chain) is from a study of T cell responses to AZD1222 COVID-19 vaccine. Libraries were prepared by immunoSEQ multiplex PCR; TCRdb keeps only in-frame clonotypes and omits some of them. This sample has 95,000 to 150,000 clones, with about nine tenths found just once. Study results and limitations: White British donors predominated, females outnumbered males, and clonal diversity was possibly underestimated. At 160-218 and 743-854, vaccine-associated CD4 TCRs were dominant, and they spanned spike.

This clone was seen just once. Its antigen is still unknown. Trimming shortened V by 5 bases and J by 8 bases, and 13 bases separated the two germline ends. The CDR3 length is 13 residues. CDR1 is LNHNV and CDR2 is YYDKDF in the germline V gene (reference sequence). V is TRBV15 and J is TRBJ1-3; D is ambiguous. The sequence was collected from an adult in good health. The specimen was peripheral blood, collected on day 0 of AZD1222 vaccination. The chain's CDR3 is CATSGGVGDTIYF. CDR3 bases: TGTGCCACCAGCGGAGGAGTCGGGGACACCATATATTTT.